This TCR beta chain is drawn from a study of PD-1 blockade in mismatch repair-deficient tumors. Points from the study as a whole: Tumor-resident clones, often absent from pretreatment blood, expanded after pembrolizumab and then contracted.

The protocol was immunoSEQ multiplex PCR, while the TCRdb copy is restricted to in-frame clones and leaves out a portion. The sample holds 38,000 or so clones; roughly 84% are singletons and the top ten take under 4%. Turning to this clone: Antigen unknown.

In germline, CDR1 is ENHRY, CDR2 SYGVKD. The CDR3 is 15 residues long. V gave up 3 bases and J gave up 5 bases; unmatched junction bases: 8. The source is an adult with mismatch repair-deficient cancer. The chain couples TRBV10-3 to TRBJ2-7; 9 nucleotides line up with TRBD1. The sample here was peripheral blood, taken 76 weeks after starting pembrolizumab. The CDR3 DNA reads TGTGCCATCAGTGATCGAGACAGGGGGATGAACGAGCAGTACTTC. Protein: CAISDRDRGMNEQYF.